Reported below is one TCR beta chain. The clone's antigen remains unknown. Base-call qualities are not available, and no considerably larger clone is one nucleotide away. This sample stems from a study of graft-versus-host responses after intestinal transplantation (dated by TCRdb to the early 2020s). At the level of the whole study: Multivisceral, liver-intestinal, or isolated intestinal transplants were received by the recipients. Anti-thymocyte globulin induction was given to all recipients, followed by maintenance tacrolimus and steroids for two to three years. Graft-versus-host and host-versus-graft alloreactive T cell clones were tracked in the graft, circulation and bone marrow after intestinal transplantation using bulk TCR-beta CDR3 sequencing. To identify alloreactive clones, pre-transplant mixed lymphocyte reaction products were sequenced and then compared with unstimulated pre-transplant donor and recipient T cells. The cohort enrolled under 30 intestinal transplant recipients, one of whom was a retransplant, and a few patients without pretransplant specimens were excluded. Donor T cell macrochimerism was defined as a peak of at least 4% donor T cells among recipient peripheral blood mononuclear cells. Instead of going to the commercial service, samples from a few later patients were sequenced in-house on an Illumina MiSeq and processed with MiXCR. Points the paper makes about the study in general: In patients with donor T cell macrochimerism, the allografts had high GvH to HvG T cell clonal ratios. The conclusions were limited by the relatively low number and heterogeneity of the intestinal transplant patients. Early after transplant, declines in HvG clones were associated with peak levels of circulating GvH clones. GvH clones turned up in recipient bone marrow, with some appearing earlier in ileal mucosa or blood, a pattern consistent with an intestinal mucosal origin.

The time point tag for this specimen amounts to: cells obtained before transplantation from donor or recipient. CD3+CD4+ and CD3+CD8+ populations were FACS-sorted from unstimulated pre-transplant donor and recipient cells taken from spleen or lymph nodes. The germline V gene provides CDR1 SGHRS and CDR2 YFSETQ. The CDR3 contains 20 residues, cysteine and phenylalanine counted. Left in the record is the CDR3 DNA by itself, 60 bases read in frame from the first base. V lost 4 bases and J lost 2 bases, and the count of bases not matched to a germline gene is 15. The method was the immunoSEQ multiplex PCR assay. For most patients, genomic DNA was isolated using the Qiagen DNeasy Blood and Tissue Kit and was shipped frozen to Adaptive Biotechnologies for TCR sequencing. Adaptive Biotechnologies carried out high-throughput TCR-beta CDR3 sequencing of genomic DNA for most patients. The authors' analysis ran thus. TCR sequencing data for 15 to 20 patients were retrieved from Adaptive's ImmunoSEQ software; three other patients were processed with MiXCR and VDJtools. To correct CD4 versus CD8 sorting errors, sequences present in both subsets at a frequency ratio below 5:1 were removed. CDR3 nucleotide sequences shared between donor and recipient were removed because the origin of such sequences could not be assigned. At least 2-fold expansion over unstimulated cells and a minimum CFSE-low frequency of 0.002% (template counts) or 0.001% (read counts) were required for clones to be classified as alloreactive. Clones detected in sequenced pre-transplant spleen, lymph node, or MLR CFSE-low populations of the donor or recipient were defined as mappable. The cumulative frequency of alloreactive clones was calculated as a percentage of all sequences, weighted by copy number. Imported from immuneACCESS, the table was reduced by TCRdb to in-frame sequences with V and J called. These copies leave out some clones; in studies compared against another copy, an unresolved V gene accounts for under half, and the cause of the remainder is not known. V, J and clone size derive from that table, while D and trimming were established from the DNA sequence. In all, the sample holds roughly 90,000 clones, and less than 95% of those were seen once. Just under 0.35% of the sample goes to the ten largest clones.

The source is a human donor who was the organ donor for an intestinal transplant. The V gene is TRBV5-1 and the J gene is TRBJ2-3; the central 14 bases match TRBD2. This material consisted of unstimulated CD4+ T cells sorted from spleen or lymph node cells, taken before transplant. The CDR3 region reads CASSILGRGTSGGITDTQYF. The sequenced DNA is TGCGCCAGCAGCATATTGGGGAGGGGGACTAGCGGGGGCATCACAGATACGCAGTATTTT. The full variable domain, completed from the reference TRBV5-1 and TRBJ2-3 proteins outside the CDR3, reads KAGVTQTPRYLIKTRGQQVTLSCSPISGHRSVSWYQQTPGQGLQFLFEYFSETQRNKGNFPGRFSGRQFSNSRSEMNVSTLELGDSALYLCASSILGRGTSGGITDTQYFGPGTRLTVL.